This is a list of T cell receptor beta chains from one sample in a study of shared clonotypes between healthy human individuals. The data were produced by immunoSEQ multiplex PCR, yet TCRdb's version contains in-frame clones alone and is incomplete. Of some 2.1 million clones listed, around 93% are singletons. The sample consisted of naive CD8+ T cells from PBMCs. All receptors come from a man between 18 and 35 years old in good health. Some clones in this sample may be carry-over from other donors' samples. Each CDR3 is given with its conserved first and last residue. Each record gives: V gene, CDR3 protein.

TRBV11-3 | CASSRVFGPGGELFF
TRBV11-3 | CASSSGLAGVSSDEQFF
TRBV25-1 | CASSEYPLDRVQTQYF
TRBV14 | CASSQAFYEQYF
TRBV19 | CASSIAVQGGQPQHF
TRBV13 | CASSSWRRSNNEQFF
TRBV27 | CASSTGTAAYDTQYF
TRBV28 | CASSLSYTGNTEAFF
TRBV6-5 | CASSPGTGVVGELFF
TRBV7-6 | CASSSGEWEETYEQYF
TRBV9 | CASSDTPSRPGTDTQYF
TRBV27 | CASRGSGQPDTGELFF
TRBV11-2 | CASSLNRGGTQYF
TRBV18 | CASSPPKTSGTDTQYF
TRBV7-6 | CASSPSGTGIGGYTF
TRBV27 | CASSLYPTYEQYF
TRBV10-3 | CAISEKHSYDNEQFF
TRBV29-1 | CSGGQGPFSYEQYF
TRBV14 | CASSQDAYASYEQYF
TRBV7-2 | CASSLDREVDTGELFF
TRBV5-4 | CASSLMTGVGNEQFF
TRBV19 | CASREPPSSTQYF
TRBV7-8 | CASSLGSGQLYEQYF
TRBV7-9 | CASSLYGTEETQYF
TRBV28 | CASSLEGSTGELFF
TRBV18 | CASSPTEPRRYSYEQYF
TRBV30 | CAWSVLGGLYEQYF
TRBV5-5 | CASSPGVEQYF
TRBV4-2 | CASSQGAGGGGYTF
TRBV7-8 | CASSKGLAEETQYF
TRBV19 | CASMDRENTEAFF
TRBV10-2 | CASRMGNTEAFF
TRBV28 | CASSFPATNEKLFF
TRBV6-1 | CASSESPGTMETQYF
TRBV11-2 | CASSFDRGDTEAFF
TRBV4-2 | CASSQNLAGGEGDTQYF
TRBV27 | CASSHTGPGANVLTF
TRBV2 | CASSEGSAYEQYF
TRBV10-1 | CASSESAGGEQYF
TRBV7-3 | CASSLTHRSGSNIGELFF
TRBV5-1 | CASSLFLADFYNEQFF
TRBV19 | CASVIRNEQFF
TRBV5-6 | CASSLELGELFF
TRBV7-6 | CASSSAGASYEQYF
TRBV27 | CASSLSPNEQFF
TRBV28 | CASSPFRGYYEQYF
TRBV28 | CASSLDTLNQPQHF
TRBV7-9 | CASSSGPEQYF
TRBV7-9 | CASSALAGGPIEQFF
TRBV7-6 | CASSPSPNTGELFF
TRBV5-4 | CASSLGQGAYEQYF
TRBV5-4 | CASSFSGPDIQYF
TRBV28 | CASSQRTLLGQETQYF
TRBV7-8 | CASSFLDRDQPQHF